This T cell receptor (beta chain) was recorded in a study of human T cells and chemical hapten exposure (dated by TCRdb to 2020 to 2023). Background for the entire study: For sensitization, 2% DPC in acetone was applied to a roughly 2 cm by roughly 2 cm area of upper inner arm skin. Peripheral blood TCR repertoire changes were tracked in vivo in alopecia patients during primary and secondary sensitization to the hapten diphenylcyclopropenone (DPC). Throughout the study period of about 25 weeks, patients also received therapeutic DPC doses to the scalp every week. Patch testing was done on the upper back using Finn chambers containing 0.01% DPC, and results were scored after 6 days according to International Contact Dermatitis Research Group standards. Libraries were combined into a pool for sequencing, and differences in TCR yield between samples came mainly from small differences in library volumes within the pool. Blood for TCR sequencing was provided by twenty-nine alopecia patients at one to four time points (pre-sensitization, 2, 6 and 24 weeks). Patient blood was sampled pre-sensitization (week 0) and at 2, 6 and about 24 weeks after DPC sensitization. Alopecia areata with under or over 50% scalp involvement, alopecia totalis and alopecia universalis were represented in the patient cohort, which was mostly female.

There are many counts of this clonotype. Its recognized antigen is unknown. It has no much larger one-base neighbor in the sample; base qualities were not kept. Taken from cysteine to phenylalanine, the CDR3 has 14 residues. The kept DNA is CDR3 alone, 42 bases in frame from the first base. Per the germline V gene (reference sequence), SEHNR is the CDR1 and FQNEAQ is the CDR2. Trimming costs V 4 bases and J 0 bases, and their ends lie 8 bases apart. Library preparation was by RACE. Instrument on record: NextSeq 500. During library preparation, unique molecular identifiers were attached to individual cDNA molecules so that TCRs could be counted quantitatively and reproducibly. From each blood RNA sample, both TCR alpha and TCR beta chains were sequenced. The original methods were these. The median number of TCRs per sample was roughly 98,000, ranging from about 20,000 to 700,000. The Decombinator software suite was used to annotate V, J and CDR3 in the TCR reads. For the PS versus PT1 abundance plots, all samples were subsampled to the same number of TCRs (28,000). Expanded TCRs were defined as absent before sensitization and observed at least eight times at the 2-week time point. TCRdb trimmed the raw reads at Q25, called clones with MiXCR and kept productive beta chains. Records with the same CDR3 protein are collapsed into one entry carrying the most frequent genes and DNA. The V and J calls and clone size come from TCRdb's table, not from the authors' own analysis. The sample table shows 75,000 to 90,000 distinct CDR3 sequences, and approximately 12% are seen once. Of the sample, roughly 3.4% is held by the ten largest clones.

Findings and caveats that apply to the study as a whole: No change with DPC sensitization was found in the number of TCRs above 1 in 1000 frequency, and no evidence of global repertoire structure alterations was found. Because all patients had alopecia, a presumed autoimmune disease, the immune response of the patients might differ from that of healthy individuals. Repeated subsampling changed both the strength of the expansion versus patch-test correlation and the threshold at which that correlation became significant. Patch test score was positively correlated with the number of PT1 expanded TCRs, with significance at thresholds 8, 16 and 32 but not at 4. Significantly more large CDR3 similarity clusters were formed by expanded TCRs than by pre-sensitization or healthy control sets, consistent with antigen-driven responses.

The time point label here, explained by the study, means: patch test 1, 2 weeks after DPC sensitization. The treatment or condition label corresponds to: therapeutic diphenylcyclopropenone sensitization with weekly scalp DPC. Blood at each patch-test visit was drawn before the patch test was applied. Eligible patients were aged 18 to 70, diagnosed with alopecia, deemed suitable for DPC therapy, and excluded if pregnant. Total RNA was extracted from unfractionated whole blood collected in Tempus Blood RNA tubes. The source material was whole blood, sampled in connection with sensitization to the hapten diphenylcyclopropenone (DPC). The sequence links TRBV7-9 to TRBJ2-3, with the D segment identity uncertain. The sequence was obtained from a woman aged 60-75 years with alopecia areata. Some clones in this sample may be carry-over from other donors' samples. The sequenced DNA is TGTGCCAGCAGCTCGGGCCTCAGCACAGATACGCAGTATTTT. Protein translation: CASSSGLSTDTQYF.